This section outlines one T cell receptor (beta chain) sequence together with its context. The CDR3 contains 14 residues. The germline gives CDR1 MNHEY, CDR2 SVGEGT. V trimming: 6 bases; J trimming: 7 bases; junction bases outside the gene matches: 4. The sample is drawn from a study of T cells in Graves' hyperthyroidism and ophthalmopathy. The investigators amplified TCR beta CDR3 regions from RNA transcripts. Primed by the HTBI set, a first-round RT-PCR was run on the TCR CDR3. TCRdb used MiXCR to reprocess the multiplex PCR reads, holding one entry per CDR3 protein. The profile shows more than 250,000 distinct CDR3 sequences, approximately 14% of them singletons.

The source is a woman between 45 and 60 years old with Graves' hyperthyroidism that later progressed to Graves' ophthalmopathy. The chain is built from TRBV6-2 or TRBV6-3 and TRBJ2-7; TRBD2 agrees at 15 bases. Sequenced input: blood. The CDR3 DNA reads as TGTGCCAGCAGGAGGACTAGCGGGAGGGAAGAGCAGTACTTC. Amino acid sequence: CASRRTSGREEQYF.